The clone carrying this T cell receptor beta chain was counted a few times. These data belong to a study of blood T cells in healthy people across ages. With V trimmed by 5 bases and J by 2 bases, 12 bases remained unmatched. In germline, CDR1 is DFQATT, CDR2 SNEGSKA (reference sequence). This CDR3 is built from 19 residues. A second PCR, run for roughly 7 to 11 cycles, used a sample-barcoded 5' primer plus a J-beta primer mix. MiXCR, applied by TCRdb to the 5' RACE reads, yields one record per CDR3 protein. This table has around 850,000 distinct CDR3 sequences, 30% to 45% appearing once. The rearrangement uses TRBV20-1 and TRBJ2-1, with 16 nucleotides matching TRBD2. The specimen sequenced was blood. This clonotype originated in a man between 18 and 35 years old in good health. CDR3: CSAGPPGLAGGLTYNEQFF. DNA for the CDR3: TGCAGTGCTGGGCCCCCGGGACTAGCGGGGGGGCTGACCTACAATGAGCAGTTCTTC.